The 19 T cell receptor beta chains listed next were all sequenced from one sample in a study of cytomegalovirus exposure and HLA in healthy donors. The PCR contained 60 Vbeta and 13 Jbeta primers. The assay was immunoSEQ multiplex PCR, and TCRdb's table has in-frame clones only and misses some. This sample contains around 130,000 clones. Sequences were obtained from PBMCs. The receptors here all came from a woman aged 55-75 years in good health and CMV-seronegative.

The rearrangement joins TRBV7-9 to TRBJ2-3; 7 bases match TRBD1. CDR1 SEHNR and CDR2 FQNEAQ come from the germline V gene (reference sequence). J gave up 2 bases and V 1 base, and 9 bases lay outside the gene matches. The CDR3 runs 17 residues. The CDR3 here is CASSLGGTVHSTDTQYF. In nucleotides, the CDR3 is TGTGCCAGCAGCTTAGGGGGGACAGTACATTCCACAGATACGCAGTATTTT.

V gene TRBV29-1 combines with J gene TRBJ2-3; 9 positions agree with TRBD2. Germline V gene lookup returns CDR1 SQVTM and CDR2 ANQGSEA. The CDR3 covers 16 residues. The junction had 10 bases not matched to a gene; V was cut back by 0 bases and J by 6 bases. The CDR3 nucleotides are TGCAGCGTTGAAGAATTAGCGGGAGCGGCCCTGGATACGCAGTATTTT. Its translation is CSVEELAGAALDTQYF.

The genes are TRBV5-6 and TRBJ2-5; 8 bases match TRBD1. CDR3 length: 14 amino acids. The junction had 6 bases not matched to a gene; V was cut back by 3 bases and J by 5 bases. CDR1 is SGHDT, CDR2 YYEEEE, per germline. For the CDR3, the DNA is TGTGCCAGCAGCTGGCAGGGGGCTTTCGAGACCCAGTACTTC. Translating it yields CASSWQGAFETQYF.

The CDR3 region has the DNA TGTGCCAGCAGTTTTATAGCGGGTTTCGCGAACACCGGGGAGCTGTTTTTT. This translates into CASSFIAGFANTGELFF. This chain joins TRBV28 and TRBJ2-2; 7 bases agree with TRBD2. This CDR3 spans 17 amino acids. Trimming took 3 bases from V and 0 from J; bases not matched to a gene: 7. Germline V gives CDR1 MDHEN, CDR2 SYDVKM.

This chain connects TRBV6-4 to TRBJ2-1; 8 bases fit TRBD1. The CDR3 totals 15 residues. The junction had 7 bases not matched to a gene; V was cut back by 2 bases and J by 7 bases. Germline V gives CDR1 MRHNA, CDR2 SNTAGT. The CDR3 sequence is CASSDNDRGGNEQFF. CDR3 bases: TGTGCCAGCAGTGACAATGACAGGGGCGGGAATGAGCAGTTCTTC.

This chain uses TRBV28 with TRBJ1-2; tentatively, D is TRBD1 (5 bases). The V gene lost 7 bases and the J gene lost 6 bases, with 18 bases spanning the gap. This CDR3 has 14 amino acids. Germline V gives CDR1 MDHEN, CDR2 SYDVKM. This CDR3 reads CASNSGGLKNGYTF. In DNA form, the CDR3 reads TGTGCCAGCAACTCCGGGGGGTTGAAGAATGGCTACACCTTC.

The V and J genes are TRBV30 and TRBJ2-1, with 8 positions matching TRBD2. Trimming at V came to 4 bases and at J to 14 bases, leaving 7 bases not matched to a gene. CDR3 size: 11 residues. The germline gives CDR1 GTSNPN, CDR2 SVGIG (reference sequence). The CDR3 nucleotides are TGTGCCTGGACGACCGGGACTAGTAAGTTCTTC. It is translated as CAWTTGTSKFF.

This chain links TRBV28 with TRBJ2-7; TRBD2 is a possible D gene (5 bases). V lost 5 bases and J lost 2, with 16 bases in between. Germline loops: CDR1 MDHEN, CDR2 SYDVKM. This CDR3 spans 15 amino acids. The DNA of the CDR3 is TGTGCCAGCAGTAGTGTGGCAAAGGGAGCCTACGAGCAGTACTTC. Protein: CASSSVAKGAYEQYF.

The chain couples TRBV14 to TRBJ1-5; D is unresolved. Per the germline V gene, CDR1 is SGHDN and CDR2 is FVKESK. CDR3 size: 15 residues. Trimming took 3 bases from V and 0 from J, leaving 9 bases between them. Here the CDR3 DNA reads TGTGCCAGCAGCCAGTCACACTATAGCAATCAGCCCCAGCATTTT. Its protein is CASSQSHYSNQPQHF.

V is TRBV28 and J is TRBJ2-3; TRBD2 aligns across 12 bases. The CDR3 consists of 17 residues. CDR1 is MDHEN, CDR2 SYDVKM, per germline. Trimming took 2 bases from V and 5 from J; bases not matched to a gene: 8. CDR3 residues: CASSLAPSGGVEDTQYF. For the CDR3, the DNA is TGTGCCAGCAGTTTAGCCCCTAGCGGGGGGGTGGAAGATACGCAGTATTTT.

The chain couples TRBV27 to TRBJ1-5; 7 nucleotides align to TRBD1. V lost 7 bases, J lost 3 bases, and 3 bases stayed unmatched. Germline V CDR1 and CDR2: MNHEY, SMNVEV (reference sequence). The length of the CDR3 is 13 residues. Here the CDR3 reads CASTRGPNQPQHF. The CDR3 nucleotides are TGTGCCAGCACTAGGGGGCCCAATCAGCCCCAGCATTTT.

The chain couples TRBV2 to TRBJ1-2; unclear D gene. CDR1 and CDR2 (germline): SNHLY, FYNNEI. V shed 7 bases and J shed 4 bases, with 7 bases lying between them. This CDR3 spans 11 amino acids. DNA of the CDR3: TGTGCCAGCAAACGGTTCTATGGCTACACCTTC. Translated: CASKRFYGYTF.

This sequence joins TRBV10-2 and TRBJ2-2, with D uncertain. Trimming took off 3 bases at V and 7 bases at J, with 3 bases between the two ends. Germline values: CDR1 WSHSY, CDR2 SAAADI. CDR3 length: 11 amino acids. The CDR3 DNA reads as TGCGCCAGCAGTGATCACGGGGAGCTGTTTTTT. It yields the protein CASSDHGELFF.

The chain joins TRBV5-1 to TRBJ1-4, with D possibly TRBD1 on 5 matching bases. The germline gives CDR1 SGHRS, CDR2 YFSETQ. The CDR3 sequence is 14 residues long. Deletions cut 0 bases from V and 10 bases from J, with 13 bases between. CDR3: CASSLGGERGKLFF. CDR3 nucleotide sequence: TGCGCCAGCAGCTTGGGGGGGGAACGGGGAAAACTGTTTTTT.

This chain joins TRBV6-5 and TRBJ2-3, with a possible D match to TRBD2 (6 bases). Germline CDR1 and CDR2: MNHEY and SVGAGI. CDR3 length: 15 residues. V was trimmed by 7 bases and J by 0 bases, leaving 14 bases between them. The DNA for the CDR3 is TGTGCCAGCACCCCCCTCGGGACTAGCACAGATACGCAGTATTTT. It codes for CASTPLGTSTDTQYF.

CDR3 in amino acids: CASSLVTAGGIGGYTF. DNA for the CDR3: TGTGCCAGCAGCTTGGTCACGGCGGGGGGGATAGGTGGCTACACCTTC. The rearrangement links TRBV5-4 to TRBJ1-2; D possibly corresponds to TRBD1 (5 bases). Germline V gene lookup returns CDR1 SGHNT and CDR2 YYREEE (reference sequence). The CDR3 covers 16 residues. Deletions cut 0 bases from V and 7 bases from J, with 19 bases between.

This rearrangement joins TRBV5-1 to TRBJ2-7; 10 bases align to TRBD1. Germline loops: CDR1 SGHRS, CDR2 YFSETQ. The junction had 11 bases not matched to a gene; V was cut back by 6 bases and J by 2 bases. This CDR3 has 16 residues. In DNA form, the CDR3 reads TGCGCCAGCAACCTTCCGACAGGGGGCGGGACCTACGAGCAGTACTTC. It yields the protein CASNLPTGGGTYEQYF.

This chain connects TRBV7-3 to TRBJ2-3; a possible D gene is TRBD1 (6 bases). Germline V CDR1 and CDR2: SGHTA, FQGTGA. The ends were cut back, 2 bases at V and 2 bases at J, with 8 bases in the middle. This CDR3 has 14 amino acids. Here the CDR3 reads CASSLLGATDTQYF. DNA of the CDR3: TGTGCCAGCAGCTTATTGGGGGCCACAGATACGCAGTATTTT.

V usage is TRBV6-1 and J usage is TRBJ2-2; D call uncertain. The CDR3 contains 13 residues. Trimming left V 7 bases short and J 0 bases short, with 6 bases between. Germline V gene data show CDR1 as MNHNS and CDR2 as SASEGT. Written as DNA, the CDR3 is TGTGCCAGCAAACTGTCGAACACCGGGGAGCTGTTTTTT. Encoded protein: CASKLSNTGELFF.